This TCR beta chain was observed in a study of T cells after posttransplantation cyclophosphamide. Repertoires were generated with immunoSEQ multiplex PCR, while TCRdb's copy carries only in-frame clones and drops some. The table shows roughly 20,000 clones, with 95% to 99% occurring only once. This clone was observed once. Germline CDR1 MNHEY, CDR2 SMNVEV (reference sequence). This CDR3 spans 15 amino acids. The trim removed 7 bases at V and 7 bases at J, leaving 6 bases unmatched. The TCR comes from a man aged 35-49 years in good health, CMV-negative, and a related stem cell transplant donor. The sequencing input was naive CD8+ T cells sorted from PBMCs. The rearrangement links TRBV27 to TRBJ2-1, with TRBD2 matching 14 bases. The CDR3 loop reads CASTAGTSGSNEQFF. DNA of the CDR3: TGTGCCAGCACCGCCGGGACTAGCGGGAGTAATGAGCAGTTCTTC.